This T cell receptor (beta chain) was sequenced for a study of radiation and T cells in renal cell carcinoma. Using immunoSEQ multiplex PCR, the repertoire was profiled, and TCRdb retains in-frame clones only, with some absent. The sample includes about 10,000 clones, roughly 60% seen only once; the top ten take about 10%. Stated treatment: treatment-naive control, cytoreductive nephrectomy. The V segment lost 6 bases and the J segment 12 bases; nucleotides outside the gene matches: 17. CDR3 length: 15 residues. Germline loops: CDR1 LGHNA, CDR2 YNFKEQ. The source was tumor tissue, collected from a patient whose treatment was nephrectomy without radiotherapy. This TCR derives from a man in his forties with renal cell carcinoma. The V gene is TRBV4-2, the J gene TRBJ2-1; 7 bases are a match to TRBD1. The CDR3 protein is CASSTTGTDTIGQFF. CDR3 DNA sequence: TGTGCCAGCAGTACTACCGGGACAGACACAATAGGGCAGTTCTTC.